This is a list of T cell receptor beta chains from one sample in a study of PD-L1 blockade in urothelial cancer. The protocol was immunoSEQ multiplex PCR, while the TCRdb copy is restricted to in-frame clones and leaves out a portion. The sample consists of around 100,000 clones, around nine tenths of them appearing once. The sample in question was PBMCs, obtained around atezolizumab (anti-PD-L1) treatment. The origin of the receptors is a man between 60 and 75 years old with urothelial cancer. CDR3s include the opening cysteine and the closing phenylalanine or tryptophan. The D gene is left open where the match is weak. The size field is filled for only some rows; it gives once, few, many or a size class.

clone size,J gene,D gene,V gene,CDR3 protein,CDR3 DNA
.,TRBJ1-4,.,TRBV6-5,CASRPGTKEKLFF,TGTGCCAGCAGACCCGGGACAAAGGAAAAACTGTTTTTT
.,TRBJ1-1,.,TRBV6-1,CASREEAFF,TGTGCCAGCCGGGAAGAAGCTTTCTTT
once,TRBJ1-6,TRBD1,TRBV7-2,CASSPGQGGSPLHF,TGTGCCAGCAGCCCAGGACAGGGAGGTTCACCCCTCCACTTT
.,TRBJ1-1,.,TRBV18,CASSQVGDTEAFF,TGTGCCAGCTCACAGGTGGGAGACACTGAAGCTTTCTTT
.,TRBJ2-7,TRBD1,TRBV5-1,CASPRDRGLPYEQYF,TGCGCCAGCCCAAGGGACAGGGGGCTCCCCTACGAGCAGTACTTC
once,TRBJ2-7,TRBD2,TRBV19,CASRVAGGAYEQYF,TGTGCCAGTAGGGTAGCGGGGGGCGCCTACGAGCAGTACTTC
.,TRBJ2-7,TRBD2,TRBV7-3,CASSRSGTSRDEQYF,TGTGCCAGCAGCAGATCCGGGACTAGCCGTGACGAGCAGTACTTC
.,TRBJ1-4,TRBD1,TRBV5-1,CASSWGDRGNEKLFF,TGCGCCAGCAGCTGGGGGGACAGGGGGAATGAAAAACTGTTTTTT
.,TRBJ1-1,.,TRBV5-1,CASSLAGEGTEAFF,TGCGCCAGCAGCTTGGCCGGGGAGGGCACTGAAGCTTTCTTT
.,TRBJ1-5,TRBD1,TRBV6-7,CASKTGAKGGYSNQPQHF,TGTGCCAGCAAAACAGGGGCGAAAGGGGGTTATAGCAATCAGCCCCAGCATTTT
.,TRBJ2-2,TRBD2,TRBV7-9,CASSGLAGEQYTGELFF,TGTGCCAGCAGCGGGCTGGCGGGAGAGCAGTACACCGGGGAGCTGTTTTTT
.,TRBJ1-5,.,TRBV19,CASDDRNQPQHF,TGTGCCAGCGACGACAGAAATCAGCCCCAGCATTTT
.,TRBJ2-1,.,TRBV2,CASSVQAGSYNEQFF,TGTGCCAGCAGTGTCCAGGCAGGTTCCTACAATGAGCAGTTCTTC
.,TRBJ2-6,.,TRBV29-1,CSVVTGVFSGANVLTF,TGCAGCGTAGTTACGGGAGTTTTCTCTGGGGCCAACGTCCTGACTTTC
.,TRBJ1-2,.,TRBV27,CASSLGGTGYTF,TGTGCCAGCAGTTTGGGGGGTACTGGCTACACCTTC
few,TRBJ1-5,.,TRBV19,CASSGAGARGNQPQHF,TGTGCCAGTAGTGGGGCAGGGGCGCGGGGCAATCAGCCCCAGCATTTT
.,TRBJ2-2,TRBD1,TRBV6-5,CASRFRGPNTGELFF,TGTGCCAGCAGATTCAGGGGGCCGAACACCGGGGAGCTGTTTTTT
.,TRBJ2-7,.,TRBV5-4,CASSLTLGGYEQYF,TGTGCCAGCAGCCTCACCTTAGGAGGCTACGAGCAGTACTTC
.,TRBJ1-1,.,TRBV5-5,CASSRAGVNTEAFF,TGTGCCAGCAGCCGCGCCGGGGTAAACACTGAAGCTTTCTTT
.,TRBJ1-5,.,TRBV10-2,CASDGGYGNQPQHF,TGCGCCAGCGATGGGGGGTACGGCAATCAGCCCCAGCATTTT